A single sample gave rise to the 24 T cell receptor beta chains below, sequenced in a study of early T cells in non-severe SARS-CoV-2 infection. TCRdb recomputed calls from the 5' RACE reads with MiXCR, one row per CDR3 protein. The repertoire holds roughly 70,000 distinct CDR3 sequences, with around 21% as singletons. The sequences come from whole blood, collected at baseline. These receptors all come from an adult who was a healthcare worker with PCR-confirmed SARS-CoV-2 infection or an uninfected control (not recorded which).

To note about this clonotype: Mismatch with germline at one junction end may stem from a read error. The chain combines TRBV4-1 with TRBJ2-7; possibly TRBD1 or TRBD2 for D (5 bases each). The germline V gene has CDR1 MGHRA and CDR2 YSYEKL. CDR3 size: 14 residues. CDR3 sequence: CTSSQAAQGYEQYF. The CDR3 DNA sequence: TGCACCAGCAGCCAAGCGGCCCAGGGTTACGAGCAGTACTTC.

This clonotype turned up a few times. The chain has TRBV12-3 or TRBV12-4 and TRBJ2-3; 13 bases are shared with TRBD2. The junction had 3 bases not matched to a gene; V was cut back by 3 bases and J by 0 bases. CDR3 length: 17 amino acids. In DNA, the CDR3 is TGTGCCAGCAGTTTGGGACTAGCGGGAAAAAGCACAGATACGCAGTATTTT. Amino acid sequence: CASSLGLAGKSTDTQYF.

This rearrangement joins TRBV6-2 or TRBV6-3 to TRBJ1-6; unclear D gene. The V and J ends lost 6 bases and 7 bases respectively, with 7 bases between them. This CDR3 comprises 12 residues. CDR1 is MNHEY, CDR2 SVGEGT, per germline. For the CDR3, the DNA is TGTGCCAGCAGCCATTGGAATTCACCCCTCCACTTT. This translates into CASSHWNSPLHF.

The CDR3 spells CASSSSPVEQYF. For the CDR3, the DNA is TGTGCCAGCAGTTCGTCCCCGGTCGAGCAGTACTTC. The chain combines TRBV6-2 or TRBV6-3 with TRBJ2-7; unclear D gene. The V gene's germline CDR1 is MNHEY and CDR2 SVGEGT. The CDR3 covers 12 residues. With 4 bases removed from V and 6 bases from J, the gap between germline ends came to 10 bases.

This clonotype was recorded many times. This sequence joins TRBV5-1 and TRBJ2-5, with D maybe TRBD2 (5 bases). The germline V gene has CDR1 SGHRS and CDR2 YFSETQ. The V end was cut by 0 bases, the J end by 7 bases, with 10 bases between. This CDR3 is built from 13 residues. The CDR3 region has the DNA TGCGCCAGCAGCTTGGTTCAGGAGGTGACCCAGTACTTC. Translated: CASSLVQEVTQYF.

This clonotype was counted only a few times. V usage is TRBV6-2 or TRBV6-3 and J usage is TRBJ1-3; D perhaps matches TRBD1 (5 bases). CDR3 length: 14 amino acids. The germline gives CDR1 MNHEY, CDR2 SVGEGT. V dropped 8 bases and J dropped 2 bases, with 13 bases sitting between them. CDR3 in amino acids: CASEPRDTGNTIYF. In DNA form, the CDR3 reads TGTGCCAGCGAACCCAGGGATACTGGAAACACCATATATTTT.

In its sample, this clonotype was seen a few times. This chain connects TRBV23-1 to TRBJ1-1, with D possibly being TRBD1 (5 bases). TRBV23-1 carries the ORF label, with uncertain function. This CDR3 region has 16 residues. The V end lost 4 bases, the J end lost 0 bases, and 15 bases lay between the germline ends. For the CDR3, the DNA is TGCGCCAGCAGTCTCCCAGGGTATTTCGTGAACACTGAAGCTTTCTTT. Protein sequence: CASSLPGYFVNTEAFF.

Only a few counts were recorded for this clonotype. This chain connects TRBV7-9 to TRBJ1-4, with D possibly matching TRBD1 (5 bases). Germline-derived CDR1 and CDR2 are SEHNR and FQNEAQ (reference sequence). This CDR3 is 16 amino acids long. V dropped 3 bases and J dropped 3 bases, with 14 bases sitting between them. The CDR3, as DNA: TGTGCCAGCAGCTTTCCTGGGGGACCGGCTAATGAAAAACTGTTTTTT. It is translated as CASSFPGGPANEKLFF.

The CDR3 DNA reads as TGCGCCAGCAGCTCGGGGTCCTGGGAGACCCAGTACTTC. As protein: CASSSGSWETQYF. This chain links TRBV5-1 with TRBJ2-5; D perhaps matches TRBD2 (5 bases). This CDR3 has 13 residues. Trimming left V 3 bases short and J 5 bases short, with 11 bases between. Germline CDR1 and CDR2: SGHRS and YFSETQ.

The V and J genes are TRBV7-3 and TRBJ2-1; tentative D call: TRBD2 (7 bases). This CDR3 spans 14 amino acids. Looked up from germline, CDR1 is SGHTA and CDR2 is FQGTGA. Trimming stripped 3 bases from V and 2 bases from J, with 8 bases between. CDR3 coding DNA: TGTGCCAGCAGCTTGGGGGGGCCCTACAATGAGCAGTTCTTC. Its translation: CASSLGGPYNEQFF.

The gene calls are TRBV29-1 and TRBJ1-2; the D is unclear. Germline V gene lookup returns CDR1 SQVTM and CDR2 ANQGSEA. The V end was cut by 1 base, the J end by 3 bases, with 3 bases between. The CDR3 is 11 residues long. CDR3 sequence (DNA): TGCAGCGTTGAAGGGGACTATGGCTACACCTTC. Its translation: CSVEGDYGYTF.

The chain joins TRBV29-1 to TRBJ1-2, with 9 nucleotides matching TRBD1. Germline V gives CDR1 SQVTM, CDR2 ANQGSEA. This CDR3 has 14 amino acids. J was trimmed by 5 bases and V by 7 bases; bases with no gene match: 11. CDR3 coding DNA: TGCAGCGCTGACTTGACAGGGGGAGAATATGGCTACACCTTC. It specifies CSADLTGGEYGYTF.

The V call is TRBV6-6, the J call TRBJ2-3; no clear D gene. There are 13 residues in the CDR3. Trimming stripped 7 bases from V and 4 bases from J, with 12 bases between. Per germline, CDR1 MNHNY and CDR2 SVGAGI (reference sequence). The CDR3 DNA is TGTGCCAGCACCAAAAGTGGGCCAGATACGCAGTATTTT. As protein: CASTKSGPDTQYF.

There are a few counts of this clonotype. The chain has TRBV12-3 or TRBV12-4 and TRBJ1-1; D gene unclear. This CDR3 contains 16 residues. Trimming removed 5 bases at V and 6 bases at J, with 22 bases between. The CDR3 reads CASSDYGIRDGAEAFF. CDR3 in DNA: TGTGCCAGCAGTGATTATGGGATCCGCGACGGGGCTGAAGCTTTCTTT.

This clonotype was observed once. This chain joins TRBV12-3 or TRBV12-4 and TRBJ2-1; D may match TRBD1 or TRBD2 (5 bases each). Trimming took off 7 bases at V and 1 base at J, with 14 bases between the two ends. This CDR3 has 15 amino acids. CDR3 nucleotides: TGTGCCAGCAAAGAGGGGCGAGGATCCTACAATGAGCAGTTCTTC. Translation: CASKEGRGSYNEQFF.

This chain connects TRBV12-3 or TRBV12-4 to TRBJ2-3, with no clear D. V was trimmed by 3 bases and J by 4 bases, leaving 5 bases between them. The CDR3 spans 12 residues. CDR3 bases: TGTGCCAGCAGTTTCTCGTCAGATACGCAGTATTTT. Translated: CASSFSSDTQYF.

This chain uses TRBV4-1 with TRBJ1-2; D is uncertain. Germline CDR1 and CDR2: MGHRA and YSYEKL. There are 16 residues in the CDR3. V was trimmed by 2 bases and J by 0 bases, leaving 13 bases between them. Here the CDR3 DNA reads TGCGCCAGCAGCCAACCATCTATACGAGCTAACTATGGCTACACCTTC. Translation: CASSQPSIRANYGYTF.

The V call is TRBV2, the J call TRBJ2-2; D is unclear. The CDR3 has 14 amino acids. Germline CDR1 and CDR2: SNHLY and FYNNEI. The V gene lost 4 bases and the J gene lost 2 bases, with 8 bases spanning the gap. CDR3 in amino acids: CASSGSANTGELFF. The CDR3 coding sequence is TGTGCCAGCAGTGGGTCAGCAAACACCGGGGAGCTGTTTTTT. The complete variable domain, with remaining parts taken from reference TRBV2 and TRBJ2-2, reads EPEVTQTPSHQVTQMGQEVILRCVPISNHLYFYWYRQILGQKVEFLVSFYNNEISEKSEIFDDQFSVERPDGSNFTLKIRSTKLEDSAMYFCASSGSANTGELFFGEGSRLTVL.

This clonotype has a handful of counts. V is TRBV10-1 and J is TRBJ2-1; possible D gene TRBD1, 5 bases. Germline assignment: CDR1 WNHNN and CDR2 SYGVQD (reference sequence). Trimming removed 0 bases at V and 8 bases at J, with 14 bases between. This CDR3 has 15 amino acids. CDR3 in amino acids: CASSESIGANDEQFF. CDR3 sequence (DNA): TGCGCCAGCAGTGAGTCCATAGGGGCTAACGATGAGCAGTTCTTC.

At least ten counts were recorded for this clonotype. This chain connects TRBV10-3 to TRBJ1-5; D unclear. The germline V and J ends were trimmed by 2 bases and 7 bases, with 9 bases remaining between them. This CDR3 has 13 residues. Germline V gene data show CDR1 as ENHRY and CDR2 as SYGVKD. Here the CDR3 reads CAISERDQQPQHF. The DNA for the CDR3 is TGTGCCATCAGTGAGCGGGATCAACAGCCCCAGCATTTT.

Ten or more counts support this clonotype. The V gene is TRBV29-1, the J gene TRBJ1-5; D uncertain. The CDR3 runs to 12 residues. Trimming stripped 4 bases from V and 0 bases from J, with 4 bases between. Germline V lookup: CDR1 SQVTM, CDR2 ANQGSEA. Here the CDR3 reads CSVGVSNQPQHF. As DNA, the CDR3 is TGCAGCGTTGGGGTTAGCAATCAGCCCCAGCATTTT.

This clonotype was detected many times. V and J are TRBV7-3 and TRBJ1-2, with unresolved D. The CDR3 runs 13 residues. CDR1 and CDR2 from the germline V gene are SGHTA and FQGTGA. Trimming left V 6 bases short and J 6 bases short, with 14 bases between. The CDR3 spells CASSPGPIHGYTF. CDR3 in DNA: TGTGCCAGCAGTCCCGGGCCCATCCATGGCTACACCTTC.

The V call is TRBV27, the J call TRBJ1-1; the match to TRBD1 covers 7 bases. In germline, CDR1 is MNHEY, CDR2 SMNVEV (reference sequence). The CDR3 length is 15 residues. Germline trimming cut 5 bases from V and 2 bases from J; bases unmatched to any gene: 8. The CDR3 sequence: CASSPGAGGNTEAFF. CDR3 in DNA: TGTGCCAGCAGTCCCGGGGCAGGGGGAAACACTGAAGCTTTCTTT.

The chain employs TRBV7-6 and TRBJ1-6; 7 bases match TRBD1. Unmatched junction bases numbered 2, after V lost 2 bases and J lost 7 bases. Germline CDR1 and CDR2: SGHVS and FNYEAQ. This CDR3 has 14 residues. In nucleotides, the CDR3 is TGTGCCAGCAGCTTAACAGGGGTAAATTCACCCCTCCACTTT. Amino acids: CASSLTGVNSPLHF. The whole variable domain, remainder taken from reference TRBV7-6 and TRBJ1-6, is GAGVSQSPRYKVTKRGQDVALRCDPISGHVSLYWYRQALGQGPEFLTYFNYEAQQDKSGLPNDRFSAERPEGSISTLTIQRTEQRDSAMYRCASSLTGVNSPLHFGNGTRLTVT.